This TCR beta chain came from a study of cytomegalovirus exposure and HLA in healthy donors. Study-wide context: Per a later analysis, the 666 first-cohort and over 90 validation repertoires shared one platform.

Germline V CDR1 and CDR2: SGHTA, FQGNSA. Trimming took 1 base from V and 14 from J, leaving 21 bases between them. This CDR3 comprises 15 residues. The table came from immunoSEQ multiplex PCR; TCRdb's copy has only in-frame clones and leaves some out. The sample gives a few hundred thousand clones, approximately 80% of which show up once; over 12% is in the top ten. The TCR comes from a woman aged 25 to 39 in good health and CMV-seropositive. Input material: PBMCs. The chain is built from TRBV7-2 and TRBJ2-1; D gene unclear. The CDR3 reads CASSLELMISSSKFF. The CDR3 nucleotides are TGTGCCAGCAGCTTAGAATTGATGATCAGCAGCTCGAAGTTCTTC.